Following are 22 T cell receptor beta chains from one sample sequenced in a study of CD8 T cells in Susac syndrome. Random hexamers were used to reverse transcribe the RNA input (about 0.5 to 1 ug). TCRdb re-derived calls from the immunoSEQ multiplex PCR reads in MiXCR, one entry per CDR3 protein. The table records 200,000 to 250,000 distinct CDR3 sequences, about 94% of them present only once. The sequencing sample was made of CD4+ T cells from PBMCs. These TCRs come from a human donor with Susac syndrome.

V gene TRBV29-1 combines with J gene TRBJ2-3; 9 nucleotides match TRBD2. This CDR3 contains 14 residues. Per the germline V gene, CDR1 is SQVTM and CDR2 is ANQGSEA. V lost 3 bases and J lost 1; bases outside the gene matches: 2. CDR3: CSVESSGGTDTQYF. The CDR3 DNA sequence: TGCAGCGTTGAGTCTAGCGGGGGCACAGATACGCAGTATTTT.

CDR3 in DNA: TGTGCCAGCAGCTTAAATCCTTCCGGGTCAGGTTCCCAAGAGACCCAGTACTTC. Amino acids: CASSLNPSGSGSQETQYF. The chain uses TRBV11-3 and TRBJ2-5; D uncertain. Germline CDR1 and CDR2: SGHNT and YENEEA. The CDR3 is 18 amino acids. V lost 2 bases, J lost 1 base, and 20 bases lay in between.

The chain carries TRBV6-4 and TRBJ2-3; D is unresolved. CDR1 and CDR2 (germline): MRHNA, SNTAGT. V shed 0 bases and J shed 3 bases, with 13 bases lying between them. The CDR3 is made up of 16 amino acids. CDR3 loop: CASSDSFTKATDTQYF. CDR3 DNA sequence: TGTGCCAGCAGTGACTCATTTACGAAAGCAACAGATACGCAGTATTTT.

The gene calls are TRBV24-1 and TRBJ1-2; D gene unclear. Germline V CDR1 and CDR2: KGHDR, SFDVKD. The CDR3 extends over 12 amino acids. Trimming removed 3 bases at V and 5 bases at J, with 6 bases between. The CDR3 loop reads CATSDSHYGYTF. CDR3 bases: TGTGCCACCAGTGATAGTCATTATGGCTACACCTTC.

J is TRBJ2-7 and V is TRBV5-1; 9 bases map to TRBD1. The CDR3 contains 16 residues. The V gene's germline CDR1 is SGHRS and CDR2 YFSETQ. The V gene end was trimmed by 1 base and the J gene end by 2 bases; junction bases not matched to a gene: 7. CDR3 sequence: CASSLRGQGITYEQYF. The DNA for the CDR3 is TGCGCCAGCAGCTTGAGGGGACAGGGCATTACCTACGAGCAGTACTTC.

The chain couples TRBV6-6 to TRBJ1-6; the match to TRBD1 covers 10 bases. Germline CDR1 MNHNY, CDR2 SVGAGI (reference sequence). Losses at the gene ends were 4 bases for V and 16 bases for J; bases not matched to a gene: 16. This CDR3 has 16 amino acids. CDR3 protein: CASSFRIDRGQSVLHF. DNA for the CDR3: TGTGCCAGCAGTTTTCGAATTGACAGGGGGCAATCAGTGCTCCACTTT.

This chain joins TRBV2 and TRBJ1-5; tentatively, D is TRBD1 (5 bases). V lost 6 bases and J lost 5, with 17 bases in between. CDR3 length equals 15 residues. The germline CDR1 and CDR2 sequences are SNHLY and FYNNEI. CDR3 nucleotide sequence: TGTGCCAGCAGGGGGGACTTCGGAGAGGATCAGCCCCAGCATTTT. Protein: CASRGDFGEDQPQHF.

CDR3 nucleotides: TGCAGTGCTAGAGATGACGCAGGGGGCTACGCTGGCTACACCTTC. Translation gives CSARDDAGGYAGYTF. J is TRBJ1-2 and V is TRBV20-1; 8 nucleotides match TRBD1. This CDR3 is 15 amino acids long. CDR1 and CDR2 from the germline V gene are DFQATT and SNEGSKA (reference sequence). The J segment lost 7 bases and the V segment lost 0 bases, leaving 10 bases of the junction unmatched.

In this sample, this clonotype turned up once. The chain is built from TRBV11-2 and TRBJ2-3; D remains unclear. The CDR3 is made up of 13 amino acids. The germline CDR1 and CDR2 sequences are SGHAT and FQNNGV. With 0 bases removed from V and 7 bases from J, the gap between germline ends came to 8 bases. The CDR3, as DNA: TGTGCCAGCAGCTTAGATCCACAGTATACGCAGTATTTT. Amino acid sequence: CASSLDPQYTQYF.

This rearrangement joins TRBV6-5 to TRBJ2-5, with D possibly TRBD1 on 7 matching bases. V gave up 4 bases and J gave up 4 bases, with 22 bases separating them. The germline V gene encodes CDR1 MNHEY and CDR2 SVGAGI. The CDR3 consists of 17 residues. CDR3 coding DNA: TGTGCCAGCAGTTGGTCGGGGGCCGCAGGGGGTTCAGAGACCCAGTACTTC. Encoded protein: CASSWSGAAGGSETQYF.

The sample holds one count of this clonotype. The chain links TRBV9 to TRBJ2-7; D gene ambiguous. The V gene lost 4 bases and the J gene lost 2 bases, with 19 bases spanning the gap. This CDR3 spans 16 amino acids. Looked up from germline, CDR1 is SGDLS and CDR2 is YYNGEE. CDR3 loop: CASSKELSSGAYEQYF. For the CDR3, the DNA is TGTGCCAGCAGCAAAGAGTTGTCGTCTGGAGCCTACGAGCAGTACTTC.

Only one count was recorded for this clonotype. The rearrangement uses TRBV3-1 and TRBJ1-2; 8 bases fit TRBD1. The CDR3 runs to 16 residues. Germline V gene data show CDR1 as LGHDT and CDR2 as YNNKEL (reference sequence). With V trimmed by 4 bases and J by 3 bases, 10 bases remained unmatched. CDR3 DNA: TGTGCCAGCAGCCGACAGGGGACAGCAGGAGACTATGGCTACACCTTC. Its protein is CASSRQGTAGDYGYTF. Full variable domain (rest looked up from reference TRBV3-1 and TRBJ1-2): DTAVSQTPKYLVTQMGNDKSIKCEQNLGHDTMYWYKQDSKKFLKIMFSYNNKELIINETVPNRFSPKSPDKAHLNLHINSLELGDSAVYFCASSRQGTAGDYGYTFGSGTRLTVV.

The chain is built from TRBV6-6 and TRBJ2-7; D is undetermined. The V gene lost 3 bases and the J gene lost 5 bases, with 8 bases spanning the gap. The CDR3 has 12 amino acids. Germline V CDR1 and CDR2: MNHNY, SVGAGI (reference sequence). The CDR3 bases are TGTGCCAGCAGTTATGTGGGCGACGAGCAGTACTTC. Residues: CASSYVGDEQYF.

This chain links TRBV3-1 with TRBJ1-3, with no clear D. Per the germline V gene, CDR1 is LGHDT and CDR2 is YNNKEL (reference sequence). Trimming shortened V by 1 base and J by 2 bases, and 9 bases separated the two germline ends. The CDR3 has 15 amino acids. The CDR3 spells CASSQVPTPGNTIYF. CDR3 sequence (DNA): TGTGCCAGCAGCCAAGTACCGACCCCTGGAAACACCATATATTTT.

The chain combines TRBV11-1 with TRBJ2-1; TRBD2 aligns across 11 bases. The germline CDR1 and CDR2 sequences are SGHAT and FQDESV (reference sequence). This CDR3 spans 19 amino acids. Trimming took 3 bases from V and 1 from J; bases not matched to a gene: 11. The CDR3 loop is CASSLVSGGAGKSYNEQFF. The DNA of the CDR3 is TGTGCCAGCAGCTTGGTTAGCGGGGGGGCTGGCAAGTCCTACAATGAGCAGTTCTTC. The full variable domain, rest sourced from reference TRBV11-1 and TRBJ2-1, is EAEVAQSPRYKITEKSQAVAFWCDPISGHATLYWYRQILGQGPELLVQFQDESVVDDSQLPKDRFSAERLKGVDSTLKIQPAELGDSAMYLCASSLVSGGAGKSYNEQFFGPGTRLTVL.

The genes are TRBV5-4 and TRBJ2-5; tentatively, D is TRBD2 (5 bases). V was trimmed by 0 bases and J by 4 bases, leaving 16 bases between them. The CDR3 sequence is 16 residues long. The germline V gene has CDR1 SGHNT and CDR2 YYREEE (reference sequence). CDR3 DNA: TGTGCCAGCAGCTTGGGCAGAGGATGGCGGGCAGAGACCCAGTACTTC. Encoded protein: CASSLGRGWRAETQYF.

The chain carries TRBV12-5 and TRBJ2-5; 7 nucleotides match TRBD1. Germline V gives CDR1 LGHNT, CDR2 FRNRAP. The CDR3 is 14 amino acids. J gave up 5 bases and V 1 base, and 4 bases lay outside the gene matches. DNA of the CDR3: TGTGCTAGTGGTTTGGGGGACAGTCCGGAGACCCAGTACTTC. Its translation is CASGLGDSPETQYF.

V and J are TRBV9 and TRBJ1-4, with 11 bases aligning to TRBD1. Per germline, CDR1 SGDLS and CDR2 YYNGEE. With V trimmed by 4 bases and J by 2 bases, 7 bases remained unmatched. The CDR3 is 17 amino acids. DNA for the CDR3: TGTGCCAGCAGCTCCGGGACAGGGGGTTCCACTAATGAAAAACTGTTTTTT. As protein: CASSSGTGGSTNEKLFF.

The chain uses TRBV5-6 and TRBJ1-1; TRBD1 aligns across 7 bases. Germline lookup yields CDR1 SGHDT and CDR2 YYEEEE. After removal of 4 bases from V and 5 bases from J, the junction contained 8 bases not matched to a gene. The CDR3 is 14 residues long. In DNA, the CDR3 is TGTGCCAGCAGCCAGACGACAGGGAGGACTGAAGCTTTCTTT. Protein: CASSQTTGRTEAFF.

The chain has TRBV24-1 and TRBJ2-4; the D is unclear. CDR3 length equals 14 residues. V was shortened by 4 bases and J by 5 bases, with 11 bases between the two germline ends. CDR1 is KGHDR, CDR2 SFDVKD, per germline. CDR3 sequence reads: CATSEARVENIQYF. DNA of the CDR3: TGTGCCACCAGTGAGGCCCGAGTCGAAAACATTCAGTACTTC.

This rearrangement joins TRBV7-9 to TRBJ2-7, with D maybe TRBD1 (6 bases). V shed 4 bases and J shed 7 bases, with 11 bases lying between them. The CDR3 has 12 amino acids. CDR1 is SEHNR, CDR2 FQNEAQ, per germline (reference sequence). The CDR3 DNA is TGTGCCAGCAGCTGGGACACCTCGGAGCAGTACTTC. Translation: CASSWDTSEQYF.

The rearrangement links TRBV24-1 to TRBJ1-2; D is ambiguous. The germline V gene has CDR1 KGHDR and CDR2 SFDVKD. V was pared by 3 bases and J by 7 bases, with 8 bases between. The CDR3 runs to 12 residues. CDR3 protein: CATSDEKGGYTF. CDR3 DNA: TGTGCCACCAGTGATGAGAAGGGTGGCTACACCTTC.